This passage covers 19 T cell receptor beta chains from one sample sequenced in a study of T cell responses to AZD1222 COVID-19 vaccine (dated by TCRdb to the early 2020s). Library preparation employed the immunoSEQ multiplex PCR assay. The immuneACCESS repertoire file appears here via TCRdb, limited to in-frame rearrangements. These files lack a portion of the clones; in checked studies, under half of the deficit traces to unresolved V genes, and the cause of the others is not known. This sample has about 160,000 clones in its table, and approximately 90% of those were observed once. 1.9% of the sample goes to the ten largest clones. According to the study, the label for this sample's time point signals: baseline before first vaccination. Material: peripheral blood, obtained on day 0 of AZD1222 vaccination. Receptors were obtained from an adult in good health.

This chain links TRBV12-3 or TRBV12-4 with TRBJ1-6; D gene unclear. The CDR3 spans 12 residues. V dropped 3 bases and J dropped 10 bases, with 7 bases sitting between them. The CDR3 coding sequence is TGTGCCAGCAGTTTTTTGGAGTCACCCCTCCACTTT. Translated, it gives CASSFLESPLHF.

This sequence joins TRBV19 and TRBJ1-3; D uncertain. CDR3 size: 16 residues. The germline V gene encodes CDR1 LNHDA and CDR2 SQIVND (reference sequence). V dropped 4 bases and J dropped 0 bases, with 13 bases sitting between them. The CDR3: CASSTSTLNSGNTIYF. Written as DNA, the CDR3 is TGTGCCAGTAGTACCTCGACACTTAACTCTGGAAACACCATATATTTT.

This chain links TRBV24-1 with TRBJ2-7; perhaps TRBD2 as D (5 bases). This CDR3 spans 13 amino acids. V was clipped by 6 bases and J by 4 bases, with 12 bases between them. The germline CDR1 and CDR2 sequences are KGHDR and SFDVKD. Written as DNA, the CDR3 is TGTGCCACCAGTACCGGGGTAGTGTACGAGCAGTACTTC. Amino acids: CATSTGVVYEQYF.

The chain links TRBV30 to TRBJ1-1, with 8 bases lining up with TRBD1. The CDR3 is 19 amino acids. The germline gives CDR1 GTSNPN, CDR2 SVGIG (reference sequence). The ends lost 1 base at V and 2 bases at J; junction bases unmatched: 18. CDR3 bases: TGTGCCTGGAGTGAAGTTGGGGGAGGCAGGGGGCTAAGAAACACTGAAGCTTTCTTT. This codes for CAWSEVGGGRGLRNTEAFF.

This sequence joins TRBV6-2 or TRBV6-3 and TRBJ1-4, with a possible D match to TRBD1 (5 bases). Trimming took off 4 bases at V and 11 bases at J, with 17 bases between the two ends. The CDR3 totals 14 residues. The germline gives CDR1 MNHEY, CDR2 SVGEGT. CDR3 in DNA: TGTGCCAGCAGTTCCTGGGACGGGCTCAGGAAACTGTTTTTT. Protein: CASSSWDGLRKLFF.

The chain couples TRBV28 to TRBJ1-2, with 8 bases matching TRBD1. Losses at the gene ends were 7 bases for V and 7 bases for J; bases not matched to a gene: 5. The CDR3 contains 12 residues. CDR1 and CDR2 from the germline V gene are MDHEN and SYDVKM. This chain's CDR3 is CASTGGGSGYTF. CDR3 coding DNA: TGTGCCAGCACAGGGGGCGGGAGTGGCTACACCTTC.

The chain carries TRBV7-9 and TRBJ2-2, with D perhaps TRBD1 (5 bases). The V end lost 6 bases, the J end lost 7 bases, and 21 bases lay between the germline ends. Looked up from germline, CDR1 is SEHNR and CDR2 is FQNEAQ (reference sequence). The CDR3 length is 16 residues. The CDR3 DNA follows: TGTGCCAGCAGAATAGGACCAGGGAAGGAAGGCGGGGAGCTGTTTTTT. It translates to CASRIGPGKEGGELFF.

A single count supports this clone. The chain recombines TRBV6-5 with TRBJ2-1; TRBD2 agrees at 7 bases. V shed 2 bases and J 9 bases; nucleotides not matched to a gene: 13. This CDR3 is built from 16 residues. Germline CDR1 MNHEY, CDR2 SVGAGI. CDR3 nucleotide sequence: TGTGCCAGCAGTTACGCGGGGGACTCTCGCCTTCCTGAGCAGTTCTTC. Translating gives CASSYAGDSRLPEQFF.

This clone was detected only once. This rearrangement joins TRBV7-9 to TRBJ2-7, with 8 bases aligning to TRBD1. V lost 9 bases, J lost 7 bases, and 5 bases stayed unmatched. CDR1 is SEHNR and CDR2 is FQNEAQ in the germline V gene (reference sequence). This CDR3 spans 11 amino acids. CDR3 in amino acids: CASQGAWEQYF. The CDR3, as DNA: TGTGCCAGTCAGGGGGCATGGGAGCAGTACTTC.

V gene TRBV9 combines with J gene TRBJ2-1; D remains unclear. V was clipped by 3 bases and J by 8 bases, with 15 bases between them. This CDR3 is 14 amino acids long. Germline V gene lookup returns CDR1 SGDLS and CDR2 YYNGEE. CDR3 protein: CASSERHTKDEQFF. CDR3 bases: TGTGCCAGCAGCGAGAGACACACGAAAGATGAGCAGTTCTTC.

A few counts support this clone. This chain links TRBV30 with TRBJ1-2; possibly TRBD1 for D (5 bases). The germline gives CDR1 GTSNPN, CDR2 SVGIG (reference sequence). Trimming pared 3 bases from V and 8 bases from J, leaving 16 bases between. The CDR3 sequence is 13 residues long. In DNA form, the CDR3 reads TGTGCCTGGAGGCCTCGGTCAAGGGACGGCTACACCTTC. Its protein product is CAWRPRSRDGYTF. Supplemented by reference TRBV30 and TRBJ1-2, the full variable domain reads SQTIHQWPATLVQPVGSPLSLECTVEGTSNPNLYWYRQAAGRGLQLLFYSVGIGQISSEVPQNLSASRPQDRQFILSSKKLLLSDSGFYLCAWRPRSRDGYTFGSGTRLTVV.

CDR3 sequence (DNA): TGCGCCAGCAGCTCCTGGACTAGCGGGGAGGGATACATTCAGTACTTC. This sequence encodes CASSSWTSGEGYIQYF. The chain uses TRBV5-1 and TRBJ2-4; 12 positions match TRBD2. Germline V gene data show CDR1 as SGHRS and CDR2 as YFSETQ. V shed 3 bases, J shed 8 bases, and the junction held 9 bases outside the gene matches. This CDR3 region has 16 residues. The whole variable domain, filled in from reference TRBV5-1 and TRBJ2-4, reads KAGVTQTPRYLIKTRGQQVTLSCSPISGHRSVSWYQQTPGQGLQFLFEYFSETQRNKGNFPGRFSGRQFSNSRSEMNVSTLELGDSALYLCASSSWTSGEGYIQYFGAGTRLSVL.

The V call is TRBV3-1 (or the pseudogene TRBV3-2), the J call TRBJ1-2, with a tentative D call TRBD1 (5 bases). The CDR3 extends over 14 amino acids. From germline, CDR1 is LGHDT and CDR2 YNNKEL (reference sequence). Trimming removed 3 bases from V and 4 bases from J, with 12 bases in between. The DNA of the CDR3 is TGTGCCAGCAGCCAGATGGGACGGAGCTATGGCTACACCTTC. Translating gives CASSQMGRSYGYTF.

A few counts support this clone. This rearrangement joins TRBV6-5 to TRBJ1-5; the D is unclear. V was trimmed by 7 bases and J by 5 bases, leaving 12 bases between them. CDR3 length: 13 residues. Germline-derived CDR1 and CDR2 are MNHEY and SVGAGI. CDR3 sequence (DNA): TGTGCCAGCAACACGGCTTACCATCAGCCCCAGCATTTT. Translating it yields CASNTAYHQPQHF.

The chain has TRBV2 and TRBJ2-2; D perhaps matches TRBD1 (5 bases). From germline, CDR1 is SNHLY and CDR2 FYNNEI. This CDR3 comprises 14 residues. Trimming shortened V by 9 bases and J by 8 bases, and 19 bases separated the two germline ends. The CDR3 coding sequence is TGTGCCAGTATAAAGACAGTCGGTGGAGGGGAGCTGTTTTTT. Amino acids: CASIKTVGGGELFF.

V is TRBV5-1 and J is TRBJ2-5; 8 nucleotides align to TRBD2. With V trimmed by 1 base and J by 5 bases, 13 bases remained unmatched. The CDR3 totals 17 residues. The germline gives CDR1 SGHRS, CDR2 YFSETQ. CDR3 residues: CASSLSRSGITMETQYF. The DNA for the CDR3 is TGCGCCAGCAGCTTGAGTCGTAGCGGGATTACAATGGAGACCCAGTACTTC.

CDR3 DNA: TGTGCCAGCAGTAGAGGGGGGGTTTATGGCTACACCTTC. It codes for CASSRGGVYGYTF. The chain carries TRBV27 and TRBJ1-2, with a tentative D call TRBD1 (6 bases). Germline V CDR1 and CDR2: MNHEY, SMNVEV (reference sequence). Trimming cost V 5 bases and J 5 bases, with 12 bases left between them. The CDR3 covers 13 residues.

The V and J genes are TRBV7-2 and TRBJ2-3, with D uncertain. The germline V gene encodes CDR1 SGHTA and CDR2 FQGNSA. The CDR3 loop spans 12 amino acids. Between the trimmed V and J ends, which lost 5 bases and 2 bases, there was a span of 5 bases. The CDR3, as DNA: TGTGCCAGCAGCAGATTCACAGATACGCAGTATTTT. Translated, it gives CASSRFTDTQYF.

The chain combines TRBV20-1 with TRBJ2-5, with a possible D match to TRBD2 (6 bases). The CDR3 runs to 13 residues. Germline CDR1 is DFQATT and CDR2 is SNEGSKA (reference sequence). V lost 3 bases, J lost 4 bases, and 12 bases lay in between. CDR3 region: CSASTGARETQYF. CDR3 coding DNA: TGCAGTGCTAGTACGGGAGCACGAGAGACCCAGTACTTC.